The T cell receptor (beta chain) described here comes from a study of blood T cell repertoires in COVID-19 (TCRdb year 2020). Background on the whole study: Samples from collaborators originated in the United States, Italy and Spain and spanned both the acute and convalescent phases of COVID-19. Samples came from the ongoing ImmuneRACE study (first 160 participants) plus 1,254 subjects from 6 global collaborators. The sample metadata nearly always contained a de-identified subject ID, COVID-19 status, age in years and sex. Subjects who had been exposed to COVID-19, were actively infected with it, or had recovered from it provided the deeply sampled blood TCRbeta repertoires that made up the dataset. A freely available public database, intended as a resource for researchers studying the immune response to SARS-CoV-2, is where the repertoires were released. The material from the prospective study consisted of cDNA or gDNA derived from T cells, B-cell-depleted T cells, or PBMCs. HLA class I and class II types, where available, came from metadata supplied by the sample provider rather than from assay-based typing. Study-level results and caveats: Clinical and demographic metadata were provided uncurated, with the amount varying by source and participant.

The CDR3 holds 13 amino acids from the cysteine to the phenylalanine. Of the read, only the CDR3 DNA is kept; its 39 bases are in frame from base 1. Via the germline V gene, CDR1 is MGHRA and CDR2 YSYEKL. Trimming at the junction amounts to 3 bases on V and 6 bases on J, and the germline ends lie 11 bases apart. TCRbeta CDR3 regions were amplified from genomic DNA using the immunoSEQ Assay, a bias-controlled multiplex PCR. The source study handled its data this way. Within the assay, amplification of reference gene primers was used to estimate how many nucleated cells each sample contained. Sequence reads were collapsed and filtered to measure the absolute abundance of every unique TCRbeta CDR3 rearrangement. For each sample, productive Simpson clonality was calculated by taking the square root of Simpson's diversity index across productive rearrangements. TCRdb took this table from immuneACCESS and kept in-frame rearrangements with V and J called. Such tables lack part of the clones; where checked against another copy, unresolved V genes explain under half of the gap, and the rest is unexplained. V and J calls plus clone size are reproduced from that table; the DNA served to infer D and trimming. For this sample there are some 250,000 clones; approximately 80% appear just once. The ten top clones hold around 25% of the sample.

Each collaborating institution followed its own protocols to collect whole blood in K2EDTA tubes. For TCRbeta analysis, collaborator samples were shipped as frozen whole blood, as isolated PBMCs, or as DNA extracted from either sample type. As for this clone: It lacks a known antigen. No base qualities exist here, and no much larger clone lies one base off it.

The source of this sequence is a man in his forties or fifties with acute or convalescent COVID-19. The V gene is TRBV4-1 and the J gene is TRBJ1-1; the D gene lacks a confident call. Sample: peripheral blood. The DNA sequence reads TGCGCCAGCAGCCACCGATTCCAGTCTGAAGCTTTCTTT. Its coded protein is CASSHRFQSEAFF.